A selection of T cell receptor beta chains follows, all from one sample in a study of blood T cell repertoires in COVID-19. Data came from immunoSEQ multiplex PCR; TCRdb stores just in-frame clones and leaves some out. This sample yields about 140,000 clones, of which roughly 80% are seen a single time; under 9.5% belongs to the top ten. Material: peripheral blood. These receptor sequences come from a woman aged 80 or over in a cohort sampled during active or convalescent COVID-19. The conserved cysteine and the conserved F or W are not part of the CDR3 here. The order of the fields is V gene, J gene, CDR3 protein.

TRBV10-3,TRBJ2-7,AISGEGAYEQY
TRBV28,TRBJ1-4,ASSPRLNEKLF
TRBV2,TRBJ1-2,ASSGTPGGSYGYT
TRBV4-1,TRBJ2-3,ASSQTGSTDTQY
TRBV18,TRBJ1-2,ASSPPGDYGYT
TRBV18,TRBJ1-2,ASSREMTGGRGYT
TRBV3-1/TRBV3-2,TRBJ1-1,ASSPQDRNTEAF
TRBV18,TRBJ2-1,ASSPLTISGNEQF
TRBV7-9,TRBJ1-5,ASSSHYPGVNQPQH
TRBV7-2,TRBJ2-1,ASSLDGRNNEQF
TRBV7-3,TRBJ2-2,ASSPERAGTGELF
TRBV29-1,TRBJ2-5,SVLRRGKGRETQY
TRBV10-1,TRBJ1-1,ASSENRGSYTEAF
TRBV6-5,TRBJ2-5,ASSHSTGGAGETQY
TRBV12-3/TRBV12-4,TRBJ1-2,ASSLDFYGYT
TRBV6-5,TRBJ1-5,ASSYSWSNQPQH
TRBV7-8,TRBJ1-2,ASSPHIQGAPRNYGYT
TRBV5-1,TRBJ1-1,ASSLGSKNTEAF
TRBV7-2,TRBJ2-3,ASSREAGGHGTQY
TRBV19,TRBJ1-2,ASSPPSAPGGYT
TRBV2,TRBJ1-5,ATGEIHSNQPQH
TRBV7-2,TRBJ2-1,ASSLAGGFYNEQF
TRBV20-1,TRBJ1-5,SVGERPQH
TRBV5-8,TRBJ1-5,ASSPGQMQGQPQH
TRBV7-2,TRBJ1-1,ASSTQGMNTEAF
TRBV7-2,TRBJ1-6,ASSYSIGGISPLH
TRBV6-5,TRBJ1-6,AVTMVGPNSPLH